Sequencing of this TCR beta chain was carried out in a study of shared clonotypes between healthy human individuals. Profiled with immunoSEQ multiplex PCR; TCRdb holds only in-frame clones, not every one. Of around 480,000 clones listed, about 80% are singletons. Sequencing was done on a sample of PBMCs. The clonotype comes from a woman aged 40 to 50 in good health. Some clones in this sample may be carry-over from other donors' samples.

The CDR3 bases are TGCGCCAGCAGCTTGAGCAGCCCCAATCAGCCCCAGCATTTT. This gives the protein CASSLSSPNQPQHF. J is TRBJ1-5 and V is TRBV5-1, with D unresolved. V lost 1 base and J 3 bases, leaving 8 bases between the germline ends. This CDR3 is 14 amino acids long. Germline V gives CDR1 SGHRS, CDR2 YFSETQ.